This T cell receptor (beta chain) derives from a study of T-cell reconstitution after alpha-beta-depleted transplantation in children. Study-level findings and limits: At day 60, the high TCRbeta diversity found in some patients originated from recipient T cells and thymic progenitors that had survived.

A note on this clonotype: Its antigen remains unknown.

This sample's TCRbeta library carried unique molecular identifier barcodes. TCRdb analysed the PCR reads with MiXCR anew, one entry per CDR3 protein. The profile shows about 580,000 distinct CDR3 sequences, around 27% of them singletons. This CDR3 comprises 15 residues. Trimming cost V 4 bases and J 4 bases; bases outside gene matches: 6. Germline V gene sequence: CDR1 SGHVS, CDR2 FNYEAQ. The receptor was isolated from a boy less than two years old with Wiskott-Aldrich syndrome, due to receive a stem cell transplant. The specimen was PBMCs, collected before TCRalphabeta/CD19-depleted stem cell transplant. This chain joins TRBV7-6 and TRBJ2-2, with 7 bases fitting TRBD1. CDR3 DNA: TGTGCCAGCAGCTCATATACAGGGGTCACCGGGGAGCTGTTTTTT. Encoded protein: CASSSYTGVTGELFF.